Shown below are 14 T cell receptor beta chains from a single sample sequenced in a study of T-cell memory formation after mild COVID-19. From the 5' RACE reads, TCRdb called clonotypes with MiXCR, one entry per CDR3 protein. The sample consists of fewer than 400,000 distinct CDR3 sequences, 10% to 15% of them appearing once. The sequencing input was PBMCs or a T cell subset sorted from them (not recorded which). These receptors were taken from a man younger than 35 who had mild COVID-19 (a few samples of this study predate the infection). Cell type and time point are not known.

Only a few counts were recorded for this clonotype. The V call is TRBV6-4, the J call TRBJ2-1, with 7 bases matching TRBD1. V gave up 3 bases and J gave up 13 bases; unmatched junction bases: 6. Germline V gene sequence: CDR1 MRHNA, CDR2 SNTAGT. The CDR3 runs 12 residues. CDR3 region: CASSETGIFQFF. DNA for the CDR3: TGTGCCAGCAGTGAGACAGGGATTTTCCAGTTCTTC.

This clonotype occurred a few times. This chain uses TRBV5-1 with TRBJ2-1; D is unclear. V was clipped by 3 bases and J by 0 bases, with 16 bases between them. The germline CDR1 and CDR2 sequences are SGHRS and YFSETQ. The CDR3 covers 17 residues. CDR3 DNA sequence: TGCGCCAGCAGCTCGTTTATAAGACCGAACTCCTACAATGAGCAGTTCTTC. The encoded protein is CASSSFIRPNSYNEQFF.

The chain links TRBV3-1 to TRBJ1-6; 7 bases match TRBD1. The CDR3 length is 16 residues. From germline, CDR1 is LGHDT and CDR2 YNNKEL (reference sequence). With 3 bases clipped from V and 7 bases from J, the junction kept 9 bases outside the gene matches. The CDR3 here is CASSHPSTGVNSPLHF. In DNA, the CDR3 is TGTGCCAGCAGCCACCCATCAACAGGGGTGAATTCACCCCTCCACTTT.

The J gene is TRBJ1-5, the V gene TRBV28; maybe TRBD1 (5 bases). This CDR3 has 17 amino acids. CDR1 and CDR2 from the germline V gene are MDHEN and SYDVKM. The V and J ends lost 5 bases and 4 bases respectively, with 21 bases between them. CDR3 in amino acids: CASSEPPGPRGNQPQHF. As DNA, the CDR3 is TGTGCCAGCAGTGAACCTCCGGGACCACGGGGTAATCAGCCCCAGCATTTT. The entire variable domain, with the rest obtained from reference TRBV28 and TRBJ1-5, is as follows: DVKVTQSSRYLVKRTGEKVFLECVQDMDHENMFWYRQDPGLGLRLIYFSYDVKMKEKGDIPEGYSVSREKKERFSLILESASTNQTSMYLCASSEPPGPRGNQPQHFGDGTRLSIL.

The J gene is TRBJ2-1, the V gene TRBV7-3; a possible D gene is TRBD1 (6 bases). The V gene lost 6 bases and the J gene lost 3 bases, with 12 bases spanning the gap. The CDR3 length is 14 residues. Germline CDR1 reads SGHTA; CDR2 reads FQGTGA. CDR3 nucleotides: TGTGCCAGCAGTCCTGGACAGTACTACAATGAGCAGTTCTTC. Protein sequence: CASSPGQYYNEQFF.

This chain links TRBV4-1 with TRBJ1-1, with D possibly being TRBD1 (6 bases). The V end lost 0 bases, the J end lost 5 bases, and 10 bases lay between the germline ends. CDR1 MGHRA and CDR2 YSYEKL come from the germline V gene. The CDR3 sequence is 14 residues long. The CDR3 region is CASSQEGAYTEAFF. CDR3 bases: TGCGCCAGCAGCCAAGAGGGGGCTTATACTGAAGCTTTCTTT.

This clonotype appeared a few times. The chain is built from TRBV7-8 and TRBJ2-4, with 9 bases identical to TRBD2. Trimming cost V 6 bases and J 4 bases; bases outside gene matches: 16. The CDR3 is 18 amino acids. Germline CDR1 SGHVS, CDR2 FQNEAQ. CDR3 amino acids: CASSPSPGLAGLKNIQYF. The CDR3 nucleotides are TGTGCCAGCAGTCCAAGTCCGGGACTAGCCGGTTTGAAAAACATTCAGTACTTC. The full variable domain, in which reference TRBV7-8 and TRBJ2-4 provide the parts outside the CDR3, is GAGVSQSPRYKVAKRGQDVALRCDPISGHVSLFWYQQALGQGPEFLTYFQNEAQLDKSGLPSDRFFAERPEGSVSTLKIQRTQQEDSAVYLCASSPSPGLAGLKNIQYFGAGTRLSVL.

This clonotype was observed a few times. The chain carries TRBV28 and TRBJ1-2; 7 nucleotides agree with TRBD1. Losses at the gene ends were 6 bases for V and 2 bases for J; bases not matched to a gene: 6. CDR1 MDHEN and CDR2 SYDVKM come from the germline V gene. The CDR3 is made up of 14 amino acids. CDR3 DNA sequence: TGTGCCAGCAGCTCCGGGACAGTCAACTATGGCTACACCTTC. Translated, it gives CASSSGTVNYGYTF.

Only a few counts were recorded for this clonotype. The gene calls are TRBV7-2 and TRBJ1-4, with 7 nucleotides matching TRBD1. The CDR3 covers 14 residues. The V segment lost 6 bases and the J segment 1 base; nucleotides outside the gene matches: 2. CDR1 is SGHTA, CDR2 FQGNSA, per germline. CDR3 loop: CASRRDRTNEKLFF. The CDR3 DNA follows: TGTGCCAGCAGGAGGGACAGAACTAATGAAAAACTGTTTTTT.

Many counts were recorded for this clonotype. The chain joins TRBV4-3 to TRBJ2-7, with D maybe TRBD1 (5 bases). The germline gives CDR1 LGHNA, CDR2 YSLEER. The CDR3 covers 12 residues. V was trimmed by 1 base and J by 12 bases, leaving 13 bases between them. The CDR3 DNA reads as TGCGCCAGCAGCCAAGCGTCAGGGTTTTCGTACGTC. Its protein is CASSQASGFSYV.

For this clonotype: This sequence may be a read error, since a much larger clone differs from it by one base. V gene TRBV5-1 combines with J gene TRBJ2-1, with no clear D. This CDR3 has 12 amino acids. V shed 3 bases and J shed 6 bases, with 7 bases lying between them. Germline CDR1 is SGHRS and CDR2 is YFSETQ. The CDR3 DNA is TGCGCCAGCAGCTCGTATACCAATGAGCAGTTCTTC. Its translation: CASSSYTNEQFF.

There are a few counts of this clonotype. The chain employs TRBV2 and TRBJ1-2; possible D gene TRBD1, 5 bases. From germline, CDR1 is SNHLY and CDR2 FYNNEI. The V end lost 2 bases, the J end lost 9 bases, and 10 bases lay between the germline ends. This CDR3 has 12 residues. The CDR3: CASSESPGRYTF. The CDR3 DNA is TGTGCCAGCAGTGAATCGCCGGGGCGCTACACCTTC.

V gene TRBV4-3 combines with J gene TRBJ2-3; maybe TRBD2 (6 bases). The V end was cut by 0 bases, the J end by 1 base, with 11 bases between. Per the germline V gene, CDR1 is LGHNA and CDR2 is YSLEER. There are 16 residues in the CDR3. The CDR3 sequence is CASSQDRRAGTDTQYF. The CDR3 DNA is TGCGCCAGCAGCCAAGATAGGAGGGCAGGCACAGATACGCAGTATTTT.

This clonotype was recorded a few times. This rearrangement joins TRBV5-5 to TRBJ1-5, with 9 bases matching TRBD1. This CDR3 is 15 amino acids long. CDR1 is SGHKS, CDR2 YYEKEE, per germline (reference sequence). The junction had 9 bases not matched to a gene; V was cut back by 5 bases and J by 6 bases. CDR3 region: CASSRTTGGFQPQHF. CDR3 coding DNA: TGTGCCAGCAGTCGTACTACAGGGGGCTTTCAGCCCCAGCATTTT.